This T cell receptor (beta chain) was documented in a study of CD8+ T cells in alopecia areata. Study-level points and caveats: Possibly as an HLA-related effect, TCR sharing across patients appeared less clear than in mice. Normal skin's resident alphabeta T cells are sequenced alongside lesional scalp T cells. Scalp lesions, especially in alopecia totalis/universalis, had higher clonality than normal scalp.

The sample holds a few counts of this clone. Its antigen remains unidentified. cDNA serving as the sequencing template came from extracted, reverse transcribed RNA. Using immunoSEQ multiplex PCR, the repertoire was profiled, and TCRdb retains in-frame clones only, with some absent. The data show 150,000 to 200,000 clones, roughly 50% seen once. The germline CDR1 and CDR2 sequences are SNHLY and FYNNEI. J was trimmed by 6 bases and V by 9 bases; bases with no gene match: 4. CDR3 size: 12 residues. From PBMCs, CD4+ and CD8+ T cells were sorted. The chain joins TRBV2 to TRBJ2-7; TRBD2 matches at 11 bases. This sequence was found in a human donor in good health. The specimen was CD4+ T cells sorted from blood. DNA for the CDR3: TGTGCCAGTAAACTAGCGGGAGCCGAGCAGTACTTC. Its protein product is CASKLAGAEQYF.